The rows below give T cell receptor beta chains drawn from one sample of a study of blood T cell repertoires in COVID-19. The data were produced by immunoSEQ multiplex PCR, yet TCRdb's version contains in-frame clones alone and is incomplete. The table lists around 90,000 clones, about 92% of them singletons. Sequenced material: peripheral blood. Source of these receptors: a woman aged 60-75 years with active COVID-19. CDR3s include the opening cysteine and the closing phenylalanine or tryptophan.

>TRBV5-1|TRBJ1-3
CASSPGQGLTGNTIYF
>TRBV19|TRBJ1-6
CASSIGRDSPLHF
>TRBV2|TRBJ2-7
CASSTQTGGITYEQYF
>TRBV30|TRBJ2-2
CAWSAPDRNTGELFF
>TRBV2|TRBJ1-5
CASSSVTGGSYQPQHF
>TRBV5-1|TRBJ1-1
CASSARQLSTEAFF
>TRBV10-3|TRBJ2-3
CAISEKELAAGKLLTFTDTQYF
>TRBV7-9|TRBJ2-5
CASSLAQREGPGVRETQYF
>TRBV5-1|TRBJ1-2
CASSSDSNNYGYTF
>TRBV5-4|TRBJ2-5
CASSLFFEGETQYF
>TRBV18|TRBJ1-3
CASSPWTGDPSGNTIYF
>TRBV30|TRBJ1-6
CAWRDTRDSTGNSPLHF
>TRBV5-1|TRBJ1-2
CASSLPLEGEGGYTF
>TRBV28|TRBJ1-1
CASSFSLGSSNTEAFF
>TRBV5-6|TRBJ2-1
CASSLAGVVSYNEQFF
>TRBV5-4|TRBJ2-7
CASSPGGGLPYEQYF
>TRBV2|TRBJ2-1
CASTPLAGVGNEQFF
>TRBV6-2/TRBV6-3|TRBJ2-5
CASSSRETQYF
>TRBV11-2|TRBJ1-6
CASSLAGYANSPLHF
>TRBV12-3/TRBV12-4|TRBJ2-5
CASSTGETQYF
>TRBV2|TRBJ2-2
CASSDNSRWTGELFF
>TRBV5-4|TRBJ1-6
CASSSDSYNSPLHF
>TRBV28|TRBJ2-1
CASSPGGREQFF
>TRBV3-1/TRBV3-2|TRBJ1-2
CASSQLGRGPEGYTF
>TRBV3-1/TRBV3-2|TRBJ2-7
CASSQAVTSGSNEQYF
>TRBV30|TRBJ2-7
CAWTGQGEGYEQYF
>TRBV3-1/TRBV3-2|TRBJ2-7
CASSQGRTSGGPGGFYEQYF
>TRBV19|TRBJ1-4
CASSTSTGGYRNEKLFF
>TRBV28|TRBJ2-7
CASSRQGSYEQYF
>TRBV10-3|TRBJ1-4
CAISLDREKLFF
>TRBV5-4|TRBJ2-7
CASSLGRRYEQYF
>TRBV25-1|TRBJ2-2
CASTPGTGELFF
>TRBV7-9|TRBJ2-7
CASSSGTTPVYEQYF
>TRBV30|TRBJ1-3
CAWIPSGGRSVTIYF
>TRBV2|TRBJ2-3
CASRVRDTQYF
>TRBV19|TRBJ1-1
CASKIHPGGAFF
>TRBV6-5|TRBJ1-5
CAIPGQGSNQPQHF
>TRBV3-1/TRBV3-2|TRBJ2-3
CASSLRVSATDTQYF
>TRBV13|TRBJ1-1
CASTAGNTEAFF
>TRBV5-6|TRBJ1-5
CASSIMGQGGSNQPQHF
>TRBV2|TRBJ2-1
CASSYGTSGRGGNEQFF
>TRBV15|TRBJ2-5
CATSREVRGETQYF
>TRBV28|TRBJ1-2
CASSLSDTGWVTVTNYGYTF